This entry concerns a single TCR beta chain. As handled by the study authors: Nucleated cell counts were estimated from reference gene primer amplification. The assay was immunoSEQ multiplex PCR, and TCRdb's table has in-frame clones only and misses some. The V and J calls and clone size are taken from that table; D and trimming were inferred from the DNA. The sample carries some 270,000 clones, around 85% recorded once. These data are taken from a study of blood T cell repertoires in COVID-19. Study overall: PBMCs, B-cell-depleted T cells, or T cells provided the cDNA or gDNA that made up the material.

This CDR3 comprises 14 residues. V shed 5 bases and J shed 2 bases, with 13 bases lying between them. Germline CDR1 GTSNPN, CDR2 SVGIG (reference sequence). During active infection, Seattle patients enrolled and were then monitored through disease. This clonotype originated in a human donor with COVID-19, enrolled during active disease. The donor label of this sample is uncertain. The V gene is TRBV30, the J gene TRBJ1-3; no firm D call. Material for sequencing was peripheral blood. DNA of the CDR3: TGTGCCTGGCGAGGAGGGAACACTGGAAACACCATATATTTT. Encoded protein: CAWRGGNTGNTIYF.